This is a list of T cell receptor beta chains from one sample in a study of T-cell memory formation after mild COVID-19. TCRdb passed the 5' RACE reads through MiXCR, listing each CDR3 protein once. The data contain 250,000 to 350,000 distinct CDR3 sequences, roughly a fifth of them singletons. The sequenced material came from PBMCs or a T cell subset sorted from them (not recorded which). Every receptor here comes from a man between 18 and 29 years old who had mild COVID-19 (a few samples of this study predate the infection). Cell type and time point are not known. Each CDR3 is given with its conserved first and last residue.

j_call v_call cdr3_length cdr3_aa
TRBJ1-4 TRBV19 15 CASRSQAATNEKLFF
TRBJ2-2 TRBV9 18 CASSVPSWTGKDTGELFF
TRBJ2-5 TRBV2 15 CASPRAGTDEETQYF
TRBJ1-1 TRBV5-1 13 CASSRGWYTEAFF
TRBJ2-5 TRBV7-7 13 CASSSSHGETQYF
TRBJ2-7 TRBV13 15 CASSPSGRGWYEQYF
TRBJ2-7 TRBV13 14 CASSSEDRGYEQYF
TRBJ1-6 TRBV28 16 CASSSTGGVGNSPLHF
TRBJ2-1 TRBV4-3 13 CASQGGKYNEQFF
TRBJ2-3 TRBV4-3 18 CASSQELGQFAGTDTQYF
TRBJ2-3 TRBV7-9 17 CASNPAAGGIRTDTQYF
TRBJ1-1 TRBV4-1 14 CASSQAVGRGIAFF
TRBJ2-7 TRBV5-1 13 CASSLSGLFEQYF
TRBJ1-1 TRBV28 15 CASPPGTGVNTEAFF
TRBJ1-2 TRBV10-2 13 CASNPGVGYGYTF
TRBJ1-6 TRBV12-3/TRBV12-4 14 CASIDTGGGSPLHF
TRBJ2-5 TRBV6-5 14 CASGLAGVQETQYF
TRBJ2-4 TRBV5-1 15 CASSSPGATKNIQYF
TRBJ2-3 TRBV12-3/TRBV12-4 9 CATAPTQYF
TRBJ2-2 TRBV5-8 14 CASSPGPGAELMFF
TRBJ2-1 TRBV5-4 14 CASSLGQGASEQFF
TRBJ1-2 TRBV20-1 13 CSARDPGTYGYTF
TRBJ1-2 TRBV7-2 12 CASSLGNYGYTF
TRBJ1-6 TRBV3-1 14 CASSQDGLGGPLHF
TRBJ2-1 TRBV7-9 14 CASFSGGLYNEQFF
TRBJ1-5 TRBV4-1 16 CASSAVGGGKKQPQHF
TRBJ1-2 TRBV7-2 15 CASSLAGSGDYGYTF
TRBJ2-5 TRBV30 13 CAWSRGAQETQYF
TRBJ2-5 TRBV6-6 15 CASTSSGGAGETQYF